Listed below are T cell receptor beta chains from one sample, sequenced in a study of identical twins. TCRdb fed the 5' RACE reads into MiXCR, producing one record per CDR3 protein. Seen here are 450,000 or so distinct CDR3 sequences, approximately 15% observed once, and the top ten hold approximately 0.52%. This sample was shared with a second study, whose subject was yellow fever vaccine responses in identical twins.

The specimen sequenced was CD4+ T cells sorted from blood. The origin of the receptors is a woman aged 18 to 35 in good health. Both conserved end residues are part of each CDR3. Fields, in order: V gene, J gene, clone size, CDR3 length, D gene, CDR3 protein, CDR3 DNA. The D gene is left open where the match is weak. The listing skips clone size in some rows; elsewhere it reads once, few, many or a size class.

V: TRBV20-1
J: TRBJ2-7
size: NA
length: 16
D: NA
CDR3: CSARDRTGSGGYEQYF
DNA: TGCAGTGCTAGAGATCGGACTGGGAGTGGCGGCTACGAGCAGTACTTC

V: TRBV7-9
J: TRBJ2-7
size: few
length: 14
D: TRBD1
CDR3: CASSFTGGAGEQYF
DNA: TGTGCCAGCAGCTTTACAGGGGGCGCGGGGGAGCAGTACTTC

V: TRBV21-1
J: TRBJ2-7
size: NA
length: 14
D: NA
CDR3: CASSKGSDTYEQYF
DNA: TGTGCCAGCAGCAAAGGATCCGACACCTACGAGCAGTACTTC

V: TRBV7-9
J: TRBJ2-5
size: NA
length: 15
D: TRBD2
CDR3: CATSSGGAWRETQYF
DNA: TGTGCCACCTCTAGCGGGGGGGCTTGGCGAGAGACCCAGTACTTC

V: TRBV28
J: TRBJ1-6
size: NA
length: 14
D: NA
CDR3: CASSLRGAGSPLHF
DNA: TGTGCCAGCAGTTTAAGAGGGGCAGGATCACCCCTCCACTTT

V: TRBV4-3
J: TRBJ2-1
size: few
length: 16
D: TRBD2
CDR3: CASSQGLLSSYNEQFF
DNA: TGCGCCAGCAGCCAGGGACTACTTAGCTCCTACAATGAGCAGTTCTTC

V: TRBV27
J: TRBJ2-7
size: NA
length: 18
D: TRBD1
CDR3: CASNILRTGNPPSYEQYF
DNA: TGTGCCAGCAACATTTTGAGGACAGGAAACCCTCCTTCCTACGAGCAGTACTTC

V: TRBV20-1
J: TRBJ2-1
size: NA
length: 15
D: TRBD2
CDR3: CSARAPAGGTNEQFF
DNA: TGCAGTGCTAGAGCCCCAGCGGGAGGAACCAATGAGCAGTTCTTC

V: TRBV11-2
J: TRBJ2-5
size: NA
length: 15
D: TRBD1
CDR3: CASSLTDRPGETQYF
DNA: TGTGCCAGCAGCTTAACGGACAGGCCAGGGGAGACCCAGTACTTC

V: TRBV4-1
J: TRBJ2-7
size: few
length: 14
D: NA
CDR3: CASSYRDQVNEQYF
DNA: TGCGCCAGCAGTTACAGGGACCAGGTCAACGAGCAGTACTTC